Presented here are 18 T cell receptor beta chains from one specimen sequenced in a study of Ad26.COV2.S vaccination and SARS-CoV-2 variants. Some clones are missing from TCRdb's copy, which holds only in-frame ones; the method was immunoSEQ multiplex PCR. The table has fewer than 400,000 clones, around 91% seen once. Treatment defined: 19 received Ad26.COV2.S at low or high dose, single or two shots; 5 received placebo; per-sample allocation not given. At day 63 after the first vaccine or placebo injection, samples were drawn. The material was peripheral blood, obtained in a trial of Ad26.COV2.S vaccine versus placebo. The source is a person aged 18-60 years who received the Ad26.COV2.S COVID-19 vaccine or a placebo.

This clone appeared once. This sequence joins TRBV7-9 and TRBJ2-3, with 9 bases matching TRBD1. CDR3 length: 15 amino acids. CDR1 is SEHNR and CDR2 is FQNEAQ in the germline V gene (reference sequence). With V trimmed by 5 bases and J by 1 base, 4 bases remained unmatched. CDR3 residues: CASSPRQGGTDTQYF. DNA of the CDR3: TGTGCCAGCAGCCCCCGACAGGGGGGCACAGATACGCAGTATTTT. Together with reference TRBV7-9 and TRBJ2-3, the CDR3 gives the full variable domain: DTGVSQNPRHKITKRGQNVTFRCDPISEHNRLYWYRQTLGQGPEFLTYFQNEAQLEKSRLLSDRFSAERPKGSFSTLEIQRTEQGDSAMYLCASSPRQGGTDTQYFGPGTRLTVL.

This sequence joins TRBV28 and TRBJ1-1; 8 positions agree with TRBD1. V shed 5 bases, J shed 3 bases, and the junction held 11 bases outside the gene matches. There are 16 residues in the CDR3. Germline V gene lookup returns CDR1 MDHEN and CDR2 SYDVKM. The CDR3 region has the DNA TGTGCCAGCAGTCCACCTCGGACAGGGCGGGACACTGAAGCTTTCTTT. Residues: CASSPPRTGRDTEAFF.

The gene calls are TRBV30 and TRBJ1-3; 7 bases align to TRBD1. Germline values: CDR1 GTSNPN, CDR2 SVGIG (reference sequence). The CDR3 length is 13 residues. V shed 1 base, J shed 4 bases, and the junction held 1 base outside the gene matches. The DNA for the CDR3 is TGTGCCTGGAGTGACAGGGGAGGAAACACCATATATTTT. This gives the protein CAWSDRGGNTIYF.

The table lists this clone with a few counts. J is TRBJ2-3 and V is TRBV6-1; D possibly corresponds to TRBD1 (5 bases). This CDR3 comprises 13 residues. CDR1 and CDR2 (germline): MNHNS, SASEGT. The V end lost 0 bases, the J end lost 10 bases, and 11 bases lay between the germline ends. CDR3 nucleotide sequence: TGTGCCAGCAGTGAAGCGCGCAGGGATGCGCAGTATTTT. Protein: CASSEARRDAQYF.

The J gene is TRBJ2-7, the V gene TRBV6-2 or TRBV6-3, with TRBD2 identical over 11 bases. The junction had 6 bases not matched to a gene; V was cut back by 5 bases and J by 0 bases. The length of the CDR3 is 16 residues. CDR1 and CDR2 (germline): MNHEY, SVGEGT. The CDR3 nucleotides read TGTGCCAGCAGTCTCTCCGGGACTAGCGGCTCCTACGAGCAGTACTTC. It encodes CASSLSGTSGSYEQYF.

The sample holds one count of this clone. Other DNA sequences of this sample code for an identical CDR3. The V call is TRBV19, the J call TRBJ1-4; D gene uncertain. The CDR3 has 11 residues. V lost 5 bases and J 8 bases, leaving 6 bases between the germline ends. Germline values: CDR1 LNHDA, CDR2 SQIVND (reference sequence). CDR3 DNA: TGTGCCAGTAGTGTCGGGGAAAAACTGTTTTTT. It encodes CASSVGEKLFF.

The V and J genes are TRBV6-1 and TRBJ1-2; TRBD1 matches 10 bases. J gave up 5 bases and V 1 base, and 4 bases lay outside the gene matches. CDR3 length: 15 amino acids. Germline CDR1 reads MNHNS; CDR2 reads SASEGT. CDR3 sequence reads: CASSEGGGQGYGYTF. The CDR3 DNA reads TGTGCCAGCAGTGAAGGTGGGGGACAGGGGTATGGCTACACCTTC.

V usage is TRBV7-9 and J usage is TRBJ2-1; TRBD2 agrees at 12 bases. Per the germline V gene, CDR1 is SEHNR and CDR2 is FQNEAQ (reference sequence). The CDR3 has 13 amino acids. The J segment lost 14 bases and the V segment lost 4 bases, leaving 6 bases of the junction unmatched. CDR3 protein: CASSSPTSGRKFF. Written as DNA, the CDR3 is TGTGCCAGCAGCTCCCCCACTAGCGGGAGGAAGTTCTTC. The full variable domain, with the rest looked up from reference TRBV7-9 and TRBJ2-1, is DTGVSQNPRHKITKRGQNVTFRCDPISEHNRLYWYRQTLGQGPEFLTYFQNEAQLEKSRLLSDRFSAERPKGSFSTLEIQRTEQGDSAMYLCASSSPTSGRKFFGPGTRLTVL.

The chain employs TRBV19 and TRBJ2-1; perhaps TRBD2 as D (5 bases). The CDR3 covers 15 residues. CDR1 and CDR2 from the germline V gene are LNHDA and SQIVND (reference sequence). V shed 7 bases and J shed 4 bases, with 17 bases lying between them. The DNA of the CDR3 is TGTGCCAGTAAAATAGGACTGGACCATTACAATGAGCAGTTCTTC. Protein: CASKIGLDHYNEQFF.

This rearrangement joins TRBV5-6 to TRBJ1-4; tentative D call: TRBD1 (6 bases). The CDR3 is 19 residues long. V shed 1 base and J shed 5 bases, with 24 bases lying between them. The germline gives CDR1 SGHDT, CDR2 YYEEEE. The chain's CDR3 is CASSLLVTGGTRGNEKLFF. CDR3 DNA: TGTGCCAGCAGCTTGTTAGTGACAGGCGGTACTCGTGGGAATGAAAAACTGTTTTTT.

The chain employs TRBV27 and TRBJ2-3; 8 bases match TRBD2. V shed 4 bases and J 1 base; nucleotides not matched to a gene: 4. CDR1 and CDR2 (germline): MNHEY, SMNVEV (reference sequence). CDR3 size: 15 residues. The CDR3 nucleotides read TGTGCCAGCAGTTCCTTCGGGGGGGGCACAGATACGCAGTATTTT. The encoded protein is CASSSFGGGTDTQYF.

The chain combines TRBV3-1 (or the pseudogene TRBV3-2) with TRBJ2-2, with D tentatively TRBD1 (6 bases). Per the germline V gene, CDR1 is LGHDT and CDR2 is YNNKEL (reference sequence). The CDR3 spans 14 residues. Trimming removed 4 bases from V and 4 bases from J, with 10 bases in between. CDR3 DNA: TGTGCCAGCAGCCTCGTCAGGGGCACCGGGGAGCTGTTTTTT. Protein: CASSLVRGTGELFF.

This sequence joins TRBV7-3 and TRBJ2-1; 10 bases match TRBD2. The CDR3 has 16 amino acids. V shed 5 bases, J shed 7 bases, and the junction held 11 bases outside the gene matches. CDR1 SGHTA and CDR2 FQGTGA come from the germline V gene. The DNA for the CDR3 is TGTGCCAGCAGCAGATTTAGCGGGAGGAGCCTAAATGAGCAGTTCTTC. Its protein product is CASSRFSGRSLNEQFF.

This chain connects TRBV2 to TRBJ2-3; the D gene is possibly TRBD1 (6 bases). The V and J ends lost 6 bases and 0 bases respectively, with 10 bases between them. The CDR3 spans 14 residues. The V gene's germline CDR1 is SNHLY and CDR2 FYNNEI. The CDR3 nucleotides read TGTGCCAGCAGCGGACAGCCGAGCACAGATACGCAGTATTTT. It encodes CASSGQPSTDTQYF. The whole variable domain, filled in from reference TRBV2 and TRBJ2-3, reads EPEVTQTPSHQVTQMGQEVILRCVPISNHLYFYWYRQILGQKVEFLVSFYNNEISEKSEIFDDQFSVERPDGSNFTLKIRSTKLEDSAMYFCASSGQPSTDTQYFGPGTRLTVL.

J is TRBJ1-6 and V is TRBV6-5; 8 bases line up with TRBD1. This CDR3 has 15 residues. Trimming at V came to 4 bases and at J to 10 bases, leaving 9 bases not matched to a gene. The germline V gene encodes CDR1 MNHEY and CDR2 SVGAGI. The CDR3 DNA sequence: TGTGCCAGCAGTTCTCCCCAGGGGGCGAAATCACCCCTCCACTTT. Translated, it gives CASSSPQGAKSPLHF.

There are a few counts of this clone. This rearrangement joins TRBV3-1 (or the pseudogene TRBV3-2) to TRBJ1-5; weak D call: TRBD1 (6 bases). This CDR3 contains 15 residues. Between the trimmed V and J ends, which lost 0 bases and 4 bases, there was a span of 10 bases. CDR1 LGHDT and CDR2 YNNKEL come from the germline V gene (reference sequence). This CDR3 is CASSQEQGPNQPQHF. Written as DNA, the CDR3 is TGTGCCAGCAGCCAAGAACAGGGACCGAATCAGCCCCAGCATTTT.

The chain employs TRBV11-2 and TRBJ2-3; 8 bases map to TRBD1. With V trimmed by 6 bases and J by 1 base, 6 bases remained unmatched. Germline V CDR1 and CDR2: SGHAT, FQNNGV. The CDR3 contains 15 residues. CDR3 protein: CASRQPGQGTDTQYF. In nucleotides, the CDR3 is TGTGCCAGCAGACAACCGGGACAGGGCACAGATACGCAGTATTTT.

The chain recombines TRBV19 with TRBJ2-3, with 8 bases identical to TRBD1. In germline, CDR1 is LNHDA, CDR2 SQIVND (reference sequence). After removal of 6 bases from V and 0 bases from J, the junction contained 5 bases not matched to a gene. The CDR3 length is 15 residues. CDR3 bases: TGTGCCAGTAGCTTAAGACAGGGGAGCACAGATACGCAGTATTTT. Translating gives CASSLRQGSTDTQYF.